A selection of T cell receptor beta chains follows, all from one sample in a study of blood T cells in healthy people across ages. From the 5' RACE reads, TCRdb called clonotypes with MiXCR, one entry per CDR3 protein. The sample holds over 500,000 distinct CDR3 sequences, 25% to 35% seen once. This sample also belongs to another study, concerning T cells of mothers and their children.

Source material: blood. These receptors originate from a boy aged 2 to 10 in good health. CDR3s include the opening cysteine and the closing phenylalanine or tryptophan. D genes are given only for firm matches. Size is stated for part of the rows, as once, few or many counts, or as a class when the clone is expanded.

size: NA; V: TRBV20-1; D: NA; J: TRBJ1-1; DNA: TGCAGTGCTCCTAAAGGAGGACTGATTAACACTGAAGCTTTCTTT; CDR3: CSAPKGGLINTEAFF
size: once; V: TRBV10-3; D: NA; J: TRBJ2-7; DNA: TGTGCCACTGGGGGGGCTAGTCAAACCTACGAGCAGTACTTC; CDR3: CATGGASQTYEQYF
size: NA; V: TRBV6-1; D: TRBD2; J: TRBJ2-5; DNA: TGTGCCAGCAGTGGTTTAGCGGGGATACAAGAGACCCAGTACTTC; CDR3: CASSGLAGIQETQYF
size: few; V: TRBV6-6; D: NA; J: TRBJ1-1; DNA: TGTGCCAGCAGTTACGGTATACAGGTTCCTGAAGCTTTCTTT; CDR3: CASSYGIQVPEAFF
size: few; V: TRBV13; D: NA; J: TRBJ2-5; DNA: TGTGCCAGCAGCTTCCCCCCCGGGGGAGAGACCCAGTACTTC; CDR3: CASSFPPGGETQYF
size: few; V: TRBV25-1; D: NA; J: TRBJ2-5; DNA: TGTGCCAGCAGTGAAGAGGGGGGAGGAGAGACCCAGTACTTC; CDR3: CASSEEGGGETQYF
size: NA; V: TRBV2; D: TRBD1; J: TRBJ2-7; DNA: TGTGCCAGCAATCTCCGGGACAGGGTAGGGGAGCAGTACTTC; CDR3: CASNLRDRVGEQYF
size: NA; V: TRBV7-2; D: TRBD1; J: TRBJ2-1; DNA: TGTGCCAGCAGCCCGAGGCGGGCAGGGGGTTCTGAGCAGTTCTTC; CDR3: CASSPRRAGGSEQFF
size: few; V: TRBV2; D: NA; J: TRBJ2-3; DNA: TGTGCCAGCAGGCGAGTGGGTGGAGGAACTAGCACAGATACGCAGTATTTT; CDR3: CASRRVGGGTSTDTQYF
size: few; V: TRBV10-3; D: NA; J: TRBJ2-1; DNA: TGTGCCACCGAAGGTGGGCGGGATTACAATGAGCAGTTCTTC; CDR3: CATEGGRDYNEQFF
size: NA; V: TRBV6-1; D: NA; J: TRBJ1-3; DNA: TGTGCCAGCAGTCAGGAGACAGGCACCTCTGGAAACACCATATATTTT; CDR3: CASSQETGTSGNTIYF
size: NA; V: TRBV30; D: NA; J: TRBJ1-1; DNA: TGTGCCTGGAGTGAGAGAACTGAAGCTTTCTTT; CDR3: CAWSERTEAFF
size: NA; V: TRBV28; D: TRBD2; J: TRBJ2-7; DNA: TGTGCCAGCAGTTTACAGATTAGCGGGAGCTCCTACGAGCAGTACTTC; CDR3: CASSLQISGSSYEQYF
size: NA; V: TRBV20-1; D: NA; J: TRBJ2-1; DNA: TGCAGTGCCACCGGGGCCAAGGGTGGCAATGAGCAGTTCTTC; CDR3: CSATGAKGGNEQFF
size: NA; V: TRBV12-3/TRBV12-4; D: NA; J: TRBJ2-3; DNA: TGTGCCAGCAGTCCTACTGGCGGGATCAGCACAGATACGCAGTATTTT; CDR3: CASSPTGGISTDTQYF
size: once; V: TRBV5-1; D: NA; J: TRBJ1-1; DNA: TGCGCCAGCAGCTTTGAGGGGGGAGGTGGCACTGAAGCTTTCTTT; CDR3: CASSFEGGGGTEAFF
size: NA; V: TRBV19; D: TRBD1; J: TRBJ2-5; DNA: TGTGCCAGTAGCCTCCGGGACAGGGGTGGTAGAGCCCAGTACTTC; CDR3: CASSLRDRGGRAQYF
size: NA; V: TRBV6-5; D: NA; J: TRBJ1-4; DNA: TGTGCCAGCAGTTACTCGAAGGGGCCGAGGGAAAAACTGTTTTTT; CDR3: CASSYSKGPREKLFF
size: NA; V: TRBV29-1; D: NA; J: TRBJ1-4; DNA: TGCAGCGTCGAACGAAGGCAAAATAATGAAAAACTGTTTTTT; CDR3: CSVERRQNNEKLFF
size: few; V: TRBV12-3/TRBV12-4; D: NA; J: TRBJ1-1; DNA: TGTGCCAGCAGTTCTACCCGGGGGGCCGACACTGAAGCTTTCTTT; CDR3: CASSSTRGADTEAFF
size: NA; V: TRBV18; D: NA; J: TRBJ1-4; DNA: TGTGCCAGCTCACCTCGACGGGGTGAAAAACTGTTTTTT; CDR3: CASSPRRGEKLFF
size: NA; V: TRBV5-1; D: NA; J: TRBJ1-3; DNA: TGCGCCAGCAGCCCCGGGACCATGCCCACTGCGGGAAACACCATATATTTT; CDR3: CASSPGTMPTAGNTIYF
size: NA; V: TRBV5-1; D: NA; J: TRBJ1-2; DNA: TGCGCCAGCAGCTTGAAGGACGGAGCTACAGGCTACACCTTC; CDR3: CASSLKDGATGYTF
size: NA; V: TRBV7-2; D: NA; J: TRBJ1-4; DNA: TGTGCCAGCAGCTTAGTGTTCACCCCAACTAATGAAAAACTGTTTTTT; CDR3: CASSLVFTPTNEKLFF
size: NA; V: TRBV5-1; D: NA; J: TRBJ2-3; DNA: TGCGCCAGCAGCTCGGACGGGGAAGGAGATACGCAGTATTTT; CDR3: CASSSDGEGDTQYF
size: NA; V: TRBV4-1; D: NA; J: TRBJ2-2; DNA: TGCGCCAGCAGCCAAGATAGGGGGAGGGTGTCCCATGGGAGCACCGGGGAGCTGTTTTTT; CDR3: CASSQDRGRVSHGSTGELFF